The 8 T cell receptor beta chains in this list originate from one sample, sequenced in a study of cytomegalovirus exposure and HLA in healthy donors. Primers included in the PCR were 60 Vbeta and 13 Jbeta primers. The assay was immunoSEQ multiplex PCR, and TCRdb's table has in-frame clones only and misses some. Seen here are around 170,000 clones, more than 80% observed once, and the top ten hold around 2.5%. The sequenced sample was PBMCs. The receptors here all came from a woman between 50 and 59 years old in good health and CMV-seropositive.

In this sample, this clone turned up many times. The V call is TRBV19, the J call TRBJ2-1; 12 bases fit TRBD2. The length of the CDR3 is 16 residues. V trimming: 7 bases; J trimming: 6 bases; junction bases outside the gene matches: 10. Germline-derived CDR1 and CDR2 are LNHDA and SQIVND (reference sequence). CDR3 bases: TGTGCCAGTACCGACGGCGCTAGCGGGGGGGCCAATGAGCAGTTCTTC. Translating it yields CASTDGASGGANEQFF.

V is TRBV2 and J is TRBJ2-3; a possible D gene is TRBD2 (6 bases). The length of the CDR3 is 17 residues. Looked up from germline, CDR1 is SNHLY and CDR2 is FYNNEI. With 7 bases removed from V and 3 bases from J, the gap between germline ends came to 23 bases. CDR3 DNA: TGTGCCAGCACCTGGAGCCCTTACGGGGGAGGTACAGATACGCAGTATTTT. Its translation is CASTWSPYGGGTDTQYF. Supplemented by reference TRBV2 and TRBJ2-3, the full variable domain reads EPEVTQTPSHQVTQMGQEVILRCVPISNHLYFYWYRQILGQKVEFLVSFYNNEISEKSEIFDDQFSVERPDGSNFTLKIRSTKLEDSAMYFCASTWSPYGGGTDTQYFGPGTRLTVL.

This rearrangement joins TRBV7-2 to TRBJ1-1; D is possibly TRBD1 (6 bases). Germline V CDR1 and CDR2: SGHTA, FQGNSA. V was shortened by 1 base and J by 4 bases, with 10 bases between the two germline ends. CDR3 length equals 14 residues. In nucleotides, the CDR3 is TGTGCCAGCAGCTTAGTTCAGGGGACCACTGAAGCTTTCTTT. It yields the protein CASSLVQGTTEAFF.

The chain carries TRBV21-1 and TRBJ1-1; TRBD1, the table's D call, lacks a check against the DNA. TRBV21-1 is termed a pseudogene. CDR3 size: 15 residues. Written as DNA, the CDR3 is TGTGCCAGCAGCTCAAACAGGGGGCTGAACACTGAAGCTTTCTTT. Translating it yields CASSSNRGLNTEAFF.

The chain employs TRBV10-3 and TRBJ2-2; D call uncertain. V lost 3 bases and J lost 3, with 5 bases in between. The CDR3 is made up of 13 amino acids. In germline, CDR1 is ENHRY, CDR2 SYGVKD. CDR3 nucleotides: TGTGCCATCAGTGACCCGGACACCGGGGAGCTGTTTTTT. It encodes CAISDPDTGELFF.

CDR3 in DNA: TGTGCCAGTGGAAGGACTCCTTCCTACGAGCAGTACTTC. As protein: CASGRTPSYEQYF. This chain joins TRBV19 and TRBJ2-7; TRBD2 might be the D (5 bases). V shed 8 bases and J shed 1 base, with 12 bases lying between them. CDR1 and CDR2 (germline): LNHDA, SQIVND (reference sequence). This CDR3 comprises 13 residues.

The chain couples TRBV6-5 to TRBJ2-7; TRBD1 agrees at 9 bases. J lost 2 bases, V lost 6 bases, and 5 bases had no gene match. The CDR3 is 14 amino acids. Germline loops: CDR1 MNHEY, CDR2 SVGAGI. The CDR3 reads CASSWTGAAYEQYF. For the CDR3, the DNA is TGTGCCAGCAGCTGGACAGGGGCTGCCTACGAGCAGTACTTC.

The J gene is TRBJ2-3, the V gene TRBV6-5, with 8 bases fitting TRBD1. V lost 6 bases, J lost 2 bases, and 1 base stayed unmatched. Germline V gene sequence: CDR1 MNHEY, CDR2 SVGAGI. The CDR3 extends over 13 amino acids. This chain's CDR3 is CASRDRVTDTQYF. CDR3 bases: TGTGCCAGCAGGGACAGGGTCACAGATACGCAGTATTTT.